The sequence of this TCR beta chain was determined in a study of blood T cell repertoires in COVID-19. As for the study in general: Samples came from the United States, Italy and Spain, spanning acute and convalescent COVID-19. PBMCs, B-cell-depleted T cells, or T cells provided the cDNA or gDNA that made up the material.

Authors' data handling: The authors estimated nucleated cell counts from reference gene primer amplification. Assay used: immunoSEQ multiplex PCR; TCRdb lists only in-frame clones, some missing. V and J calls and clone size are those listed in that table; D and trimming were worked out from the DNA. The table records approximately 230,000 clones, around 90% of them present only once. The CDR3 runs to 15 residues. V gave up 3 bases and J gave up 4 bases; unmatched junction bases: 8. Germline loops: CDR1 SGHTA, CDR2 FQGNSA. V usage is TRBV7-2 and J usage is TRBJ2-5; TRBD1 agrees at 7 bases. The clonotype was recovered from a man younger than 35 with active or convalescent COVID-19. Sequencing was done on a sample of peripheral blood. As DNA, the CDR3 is TGTGCCAGCAGCTTGTCAGGGGGTTCTGGAGAGACCCAGTACTTC. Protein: CASSLSGGSGETQYF.